These T cell receptor beta chains were read from a single sample in a study of T-cell memory formation after mild COVID-19. TCRdb reprocessed the 5' RACE reads via MiXCR and lists one record per CDR3 protein. The table records fewer than 400,000 distinct CDR3 sequences, roughly 15% of them present only once. Sequencing input: PBMCs or a T cell subset sorted from them (not recorded which). The receptors shown here come from a man between 18 and 29 years old who had mild COVID-19 (a few samples of this study predate the infection). Cell type and time point are not known. The CDR3 runs from the conserved cysteine through the conserved F or W. The D gene is left open where the match is weak. Clone size is stated in some rows and not others, as once, few, many or a class when expanded.

j_gene	d_gene	abundance	v_gene	CDR3nt	CDR3aa
TRBJ2-5	-	-	TRBV9	TGTGCCAGCAGCGTAGACCGCCGCCAAGAGACCCAGTACTTC	CASSVDRRQETQYF
TRBJ2-3	TRBD1	-	TRBV27	TGTGCCAAAGGACAGGGCACAGATACGCAGTATTTT	CAKGQGTDTQYF
TRBJ2-1	TRBD1	few	TRBV5-1	TGCGCCAGCAGCTTGGGGGGGACAGGGGCCAGTGAGCAGTTCTTC	CASSLGGTGASEQFF
TRBJ2-3	-	-	TRBV19	TGTGCCAGTAGTATAGGACCCACTCCTAGCACAGATACGCAGTATTTT	CASSIGPTPSTDTQYF
TRBJ1-1	-	few	TRBV29-1	TGCAGCGTTGACAGGGAGAACACTGAAGCTTTCTTT	CSVDRENTEAFF
TRBJ2-7	TRBD1	-	TRBV7-9	TGTGCCAGCAGGATAGGATCCGGGACAGGGGGATCCGGCGAGCAGTACTTC	CASRIGSGTGGSGEQYF
TRBJ2-3	TRBD2	few	TRBV3-1	TGTGCCAGCAGCCTTCTCCTGACTGGGACTAGACTTAGCACAGATACGCAGTATTTT	CASSLLLTGTRLSTDTQYF
TRBJ1-5	-	-	TRBV9	TGTGCCAGCAGCCCGAATATCGACTTACAGCCCCAGCATTTT	CASSPNIDLQPQHF
TRBJ2-4	TRBD2	-	TRBV4-1	TGCGCCAGCAGCCAAGAATGGACTAGCGGGGGGGCCGTAACCAAAAACATTCAGTACTTC	CASSQEWTSGGAVTKNIQYF
TRBJ1-1	-	few	TRBV7-9	TGTGCCAGCAGCTTTGGATACAGGGAACACACTGAAGCTTTCTTT	CASSFGYREHTEAFF
TRBJ1-2	-	few	TRBV7-2	TGTGCCAGCACCTCAACCGGGTGGGGTTTTAACTATGGCTACACCTTC	CASTSTGWGFNYGYTF
TRBJ2-7	-	many	TRBV7-2	TGTGCCAGCAGCCGAGACCTCTACGAGCAGTACTTC	CASSRDLYEQYF
TRBJ2-5	-	-	TRBV27	TGTGCCAGCAGTTTATCATCCGGGGAGACCCAGTACTTC	CASSLSSGETQYF
TRBJ1-3	-	many	TRBV20-1	TGCAGTGCTAAAGACAGGACCTCTGGAAACACCATATATTTT	CSAKDRTSGNTIYF
TRBJ1-1	-	-	TRBV7-9	TGTGCCAGCAGCTTATACGGAGGCAGCGCTGAAGCTTTCTTT	CASSLYGGSAEAFF
TRBJ1-2	-	-	TRBV4-3	TGCGCCAGCAGCCAAGGTTCAGGCAACTATGGCTACACCTTC	CASSQGSGNYGYTF
TRBJ1-2	-	few	TRBV20-1	TGCAGTGTCCCAGGGGATGGCTACACCTTC	CSVPGDGYTF
TRBJ2-1	-	-	TRBV12-3/TRBV12-4	TGTGCCAGTCGCCAACTGGGGACAACCGATGAGCAGTTCTTC	CASRQLGTTDEQFF
TRBJ2-1	-	few	TRBV2	TGTGCCAGCAGGGGTGTCTACAATGAGCAGTTCTTC	CASRGVYNEQFF
TRBJ2-5	-	few	TRBV12-3/TRBV12-4	TGTGCCAGCATGAGCCAACTGGGGGAAGAGACCCAGTACTTC	CASMSQLGEETQYF
TRBJ2-5	-	few	TRBV6-6	TGTGCCAGCAGTTACGGGATTCTAGCCGTTGGAGAGACCCAGTACTTC	CASSYGILAVGETQYF
TRBJ2-2	-	few	TRBV28	TGTGCCAGCAGTCCACGGACTCCCTCGAACACCGGGGAGCTGTTTTTT	CASSPRTPSNTGELFF
TRBJ2-5	-	few	TRBV7-9	TGTGCCAGCAGCTTCAGGGAAAGCAGGGGAGAGACCCAGTACTTC	CASSFRESRGETQYF
TRBJ2-6	TRBD1	-	TRBV24-1	TGTGCCACCAGCTCAGACAGGGCTGGGGCCAACGTCCTGACTTTC	CATSSDRAGANVLTF